This T cell receptor (beta chain) derives from a study of beta chain features in type 1 diabetes. Via CD45RO/CCR7/CD25/CD127/CD95/CD27, cells of the CD4+ naive, central memory, regulatory and stem cell-like memory subsets were sorted. Every bit of the isolated RNA underwent reverse transcription, so sequencing read expressed TCRB transcripts. This table comes from immunoSEQ multiplex PCR, and its TCRdb copy is limited to in-frame clones, with some not included. The sample has 300,000 or so clones, 13% to 15% seen once. CDR3 length equals 18 residues. The germline V gene encodes CDR1 MDHEN and CDR2 SYDVKM. Trimming cost V 4 bases and J 0 bases, with 20 bases left between them. Points from the study as a whole: Within patients, naive, central memory and Treg TCRB repertoires seemed more similar than within healthy donors. The analysis here could not establish whether HLA type shapes TCRB rearrangement. Type 1 diabetes patients showed a moderate but significant shortening of TCRB CDR3s in all four CD4+ subsets. For cells with high TCR expression, cDNA sequencing could yield over-representation.

As to this clone: Its matching antigen is unknown.

The chain has TRBV28 and TRBJ2-3; D may be TRBD2 (7 bases). The sequence came from a man younger than 45 with type 1 diabetes. The sequenced sample was naive CD4+ T cells from blood. The CDR3 DNA reads as TGTGCCAGCAGTTGGGGGCTAGCGGTACCGACTAGCACAGATACGCAGTATTTT. Its translation is CASSWGLAVPTSTDTQYF.